This entry describes one T cell receptor (beta chain). Its antigen is currently unknown. TCRdb redid the calling of the RT-PCR reads with MiXCR, one entry per CDR3 protein. The sample has over 750,000 distinct CDR3 sequences, less than 25% seen once. These data come from a study of response to subunit inactivated influenza vaccine. Broader study findings: A suggestion made by the authors is that each seasonal influenza vaccination recruits few new T cells.

The V end lost 5 bases, the J end lost 0 bases, and 1 base lay between the germline ends. The CDR3 has 10 residues. Germline V CDR1 and CDR2: SQVTM, ANQGSEA. This clonotype was sampled from a man between 50 and 59 years old who received an inactivated influenza vaccine. V is TRBV29-1 and J is TRBJ2-5; D uncertain. The source was PBMCs from blood, collected roughly 5 days after vaccination. The CDR3 DNA reads as TGCAGCGTTAACCAAGAGACCCAGTACTTC. Its translation is CSVNQETQYF. The variable domain in full, with the rest retrieved from reference TRBV29-1 and TRBJ2-5, is SAVISQKPSRDICQRGTSLTIQCQVDSQVTMMFWYRQQPGQSLTLIATANQGSEATYESGFVIDKFPISRPNLTFSTLTVSNMSPEDSSIYLCSVNQETQYFGPGTRLLVL.